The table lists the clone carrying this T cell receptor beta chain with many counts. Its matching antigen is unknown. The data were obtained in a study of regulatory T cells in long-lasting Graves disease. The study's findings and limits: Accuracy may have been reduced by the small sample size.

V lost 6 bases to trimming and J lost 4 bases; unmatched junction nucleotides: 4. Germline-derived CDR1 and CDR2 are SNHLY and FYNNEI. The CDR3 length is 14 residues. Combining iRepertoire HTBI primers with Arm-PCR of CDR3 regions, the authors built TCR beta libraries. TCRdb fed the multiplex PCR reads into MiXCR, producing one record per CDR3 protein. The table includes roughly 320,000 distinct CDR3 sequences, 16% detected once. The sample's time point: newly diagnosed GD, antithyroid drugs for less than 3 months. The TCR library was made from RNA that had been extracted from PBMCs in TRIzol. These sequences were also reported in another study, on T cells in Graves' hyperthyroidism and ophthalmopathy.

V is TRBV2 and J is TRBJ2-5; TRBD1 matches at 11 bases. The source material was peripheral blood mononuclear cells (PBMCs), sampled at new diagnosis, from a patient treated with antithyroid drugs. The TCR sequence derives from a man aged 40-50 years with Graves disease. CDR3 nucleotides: TGTGCCAGCAGCGGACAGGGGGCGGGAGAGACCCAGTACTTC. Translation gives CASSGQGAGETQYF.